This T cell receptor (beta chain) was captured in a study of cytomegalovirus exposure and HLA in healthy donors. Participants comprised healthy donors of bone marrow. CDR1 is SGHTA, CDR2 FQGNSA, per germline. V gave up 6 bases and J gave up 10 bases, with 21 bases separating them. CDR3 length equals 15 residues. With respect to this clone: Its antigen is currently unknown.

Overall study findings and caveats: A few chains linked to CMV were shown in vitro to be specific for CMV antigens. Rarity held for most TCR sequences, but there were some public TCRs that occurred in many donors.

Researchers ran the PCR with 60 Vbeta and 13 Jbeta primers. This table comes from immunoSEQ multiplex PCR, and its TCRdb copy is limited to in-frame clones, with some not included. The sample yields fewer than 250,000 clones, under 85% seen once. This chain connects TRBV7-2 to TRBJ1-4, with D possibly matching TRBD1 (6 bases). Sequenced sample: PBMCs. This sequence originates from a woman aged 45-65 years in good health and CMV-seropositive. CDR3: CASRSPGEGVGKLFF. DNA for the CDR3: TGTGCCAGCAGATCCCCAGGGGAAGGAGTGGGAAAACTGTTTTTT.